This entry features one T cell receptor (beta chain) sequence. TCRdb's table, derived via immunoSEQ multiplex PCR, lists solely in-frame clones and lacks some. Among some 69,000 clones listed, 80% to 90% were seen once. The CDR3 loop spans 17 amino acids. J lost 4 bases, V lost 1 base, and 9 bases had no gene match. CDR1 and CDR2 from the germline V gene are MNHEY and SMNVEV (reference sequence). The sample comes from a study of technical replicates of blood from a handful of donors. The clonotype was recovered from a human donor in good health. Some clones in this sample may be carry-over from other donors' samples. The sequenced material came from PBMCs. The V call is TRBV27, the J call TRBJ2-1, with 8 bases that match TRBD2. CDR3 nucleotide sequence: TGTGCCAGCAGTTTATTTGGGCTGGCGGGAGGATACAATGAGCAGTTCTTC. Translating gives CASSLFGLAGGYNEQFF.